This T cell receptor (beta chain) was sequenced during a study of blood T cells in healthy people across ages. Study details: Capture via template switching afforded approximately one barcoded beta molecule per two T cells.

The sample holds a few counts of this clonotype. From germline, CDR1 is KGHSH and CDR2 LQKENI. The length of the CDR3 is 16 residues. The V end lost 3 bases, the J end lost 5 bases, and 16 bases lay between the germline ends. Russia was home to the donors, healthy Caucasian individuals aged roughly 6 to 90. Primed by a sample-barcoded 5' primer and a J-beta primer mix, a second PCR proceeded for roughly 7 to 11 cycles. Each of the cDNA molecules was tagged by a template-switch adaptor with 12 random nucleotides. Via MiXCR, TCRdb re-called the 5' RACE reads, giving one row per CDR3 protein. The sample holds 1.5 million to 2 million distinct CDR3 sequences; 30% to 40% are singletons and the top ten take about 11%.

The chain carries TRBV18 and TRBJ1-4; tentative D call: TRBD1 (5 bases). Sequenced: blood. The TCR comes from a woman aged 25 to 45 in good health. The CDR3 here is CASSPTAGTGNEKLFF. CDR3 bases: TGTGCCAGCTCACCGACAGCCGGGACGGGGAATGAAAAACTGTTTTTT.